The 19 T cell receptor beta chains in this list originate from one sample, sequenced in a study of shared clonotypes between healthy human individuals. Data came from immunoSEQ multiplex PCR; TCRdb stores just in-frame clones and leaves some out. The sample lists millions of clones, just over 90% occurring once. The sample was naive CD4+ T cells sorted from blood. Subset: CD45RA+ positively selected. The source is a man between 18 and 35 years old in good health.

This chain links TRBV27 with TRBJ2-1; TRBD1 is a possible D gene (6 bases). V was shortened by 2 bases and J by 1 base, with 9 bases between the two germline ends. This CDR3 is built from 15 residues. CDR1 and CDR2 from the germline V gene are MNHEY and SMNVEV (reference sequence). CDR3 loop: CASSLQGTSYNEQFF. Here the CDR3 DNA reads TGTGCCAGCAGTTTACAGGGGACGTCCTACAATGAGCAGTTCTTC.

This chain uses TRBV6-5 with TRBJ1-3, with unresolved D. This CDR3 is 11 amino acids long. CDR1 MNHEY and CDR2 SVGAGI come from the germline V gene. V shed 6 bases and J shed 8 bases, with 8 bases lying between them. Here the CDR3 reads CASSRADTIYF. In DNA form, the CDR3 reads TGTGCCAGCAGCCGGGCGGACACCATATATTTT.

The chain joins TRBV9 to TRBJ2-7; possibly TRBD2 for D (5 bases). Trimming removed 0 bases at V and 0 bases at J, with 10 bases between. CDR1 is SGDLS, CDR2 YYNGEE, per germline. This CDR3 region has 15 residues. CDR3 residues: CASSVDERTSYEQYF. The CDR3 region has the DNA TGTGCCAGCAGCGTAGATGAGCGGACCTCCTACGAGCAGTACTTC. The entire variable domain, with the rest obtained from reference TRBV9 and TRBJ2-7, is as follows: DSGVTQTPKHLITATGQRVTLRCSPRSGDLSVYWYQQSLDQGLQFLIQYYNGEERAKGNILERFSAQQFPDLHSELNLSSLELGDSALYFCASSVDERTSYEQYFGPGTRLTVT.

In regard to this clone: This same CDR3 is encoded by further DNA sequences in the sample. The genes are TRBV6-5 and TRBJ2-7; TRBD1 agrees at 8 bases. The V gene end was trimmed by 6 bases and the J gene end by 6 bases; junction bases not matched to a gene: 4. The germline V gene encodes CDR1 MNHEY and CDR2 SVGAGI. The CDR3 loop spans 12 amino acids. This CDR3 is CASSRQGSEQYF. The CDR3 DNA reads TGTGCCAGCAGCCGACAGGGGTCCGAGCAGTACTTC.

Remarks on this clone: Distinct nucleotide sequences in the sample also encode this CDR3. The chain is built from TRBV5-1 and TRBJ1-3; a weak D match, TRBD1 (6 bases). Germline lookup yields CDR1 SGHRS and CDR2 YFSETQ. The V gene lost 0 bases and the J gene lost 4 bases, with 11 bases spanning the gap. This CDR3 spans 15 amino acids. The CDR3 loop is CASSLAGTSGNTIYF. DNA of the CDR3: TGCGCCAGCAGCTTGGCGGGGACATCCGGAAACACCATATATTTT.

This sequence joins TRBV9 and TRBJ2-2; D tentatively fits TRBD1 or TRBD2 (6 bases each). Trimming took off 0 bases at V and 9 bases at J, with 12 bases between the two ends. The V gene's germline CDR1 is SGDLS and CDR2 YYNGEE. There are 14 residues in the CDR3. This CDR3 is CASSVVSGGRELFF. The CDR3 DNA reads TGTGCCAGCAGCGTAGTGTCCGGGGGCAGGGAGCTGTTTTTT.

The chain links TRBV6-1 to TRBJ2-3, with TRBD1 matching over 7 bases. There are 15 residues in the CDR3. V shed 5 bases, J shed 1 base, and the junction held 6 bases outside the gene matches. Germline lookup yields CDR1 MNHNS and CDR2 SASEGT. This CDR3 is CASSIWGQRTDTQYF. CDR3 in DNA: TGTGCCAGCAGTATTTGGGGACAGCGCACAGATACGCAGTATTTT.

A note on this clone: Other DNA sequences of this sample code for an identical CDR3. This chain uses TRBV15 with TRBJ1-2; possible D gene TRBD1, 6 bases. The CDR3 loop spans 13 amino acids. The germline V and J ends were trimmed by 0 bases and 5 bases, with 7 bases remaining between them. Germline assignment: CDR1 LNHNV and CDR2 YYDKDF (reference sequence). The CDR3 DNA follows: TGTGCCACCAGCAGAGACAGGGGTTATGGCTACACCTTC. Translating it yields CATSRDRGYGYTF.

The genes are TRBV5-8 and TRBJ2-1; 9 bases align to TRBD2. The CDR3 is made up of 15 amino acids. Germline lookup yields CDR1 SGHTS and CDR2 YDEGEE. After removal of 0 bases from V and 9 bases from J, the junction contained 7 bases not matched to a gene. As DNA, the CDR3 is TGTGCCAGCAGCTTGGCGTTAGCGGGAGTGGGTGAGCAGTTCTTC. This translates into CASSLALAGVGEQFF.

The chain is built from TRBV15 and TRBJ1-2; D is unclear. The CDR3 has 11 amino acids. The germline CDR1 and CDR2 sequences are LNHNV and YYDKDF (reference sequence). V gave up 3 bases and J gave up 8 bases, with 7 bases separating them. The CDR3 nucleotides are TGTGCCACCAGCAGTGGCGGAGGCTACACCTTC. This gives the protein CATSSGGGYTF.

V and J are TRBV5-1 and TRBJ2-7; possibly TRBD1 or TRBD2 for D (6 bases each). Germline CDR1 reads SGHRS; CDR2 reads YFSETQ. Trimming took off 6 bases at V and 4 bases at J, with 11 bases between the two ends. The CDR3 spans 12 residues. CDR3 amino acids: CASTGAPYEQYF. CDR3 nucleotides: TGCGCCAGCACGGGGGCCCCTTACGAGCAGTACTTC.

This clone was found a few times. The V gene is TRBV7-2, the J gene TRBJ2-1, with 15 bases identical to TRBD2. The junction had 2 bases not matched to a gene; V was cut back by 5 bases and J by 6 bases. Germline CDR1 reads SGHTA; CDR2 reads FQGNSA. The CDR3 covers 15 residues. CDR3 nucleotides: TGTGCCAGCAGCAAGGGACTAGCGGGAGGCAATGAGCAGTTCTTC. As protein: CASSKGLAGGNEQFF.

The V call is TRBV6-5, the J call TRBJ1-2, with a possible D match to TRBD1 (5 bases). With 8 bases removed from V and 4 bases from J, the gap between germline ends came to 17 bases. Germline-derived CDR1 and CDR2 are MNHEY and SVGAGI. There are 14 residues in the CDR3. The CDR3 coding sequence is TGTGCCAGCCTTAAGACAGCCTCCTCCTATGGCTACACCTTC. As protein: CASLKTASSYGYTF.

This chain links TRBV2 with TRBJ1-5; 8 bases line up with TRBD1. The V segment lost 7 bases and the J segment 3 bases; nucleotides outside the gene matches: 11. The CDR3 is made up of 16 amino acids. Germline V gene lookup returns CDR1 SNHLY and CDR2 FYNNEI. This CDR3 reads CASTQDRGLVNQPQHF. The CDR3 DNA is TGTGCCAGCACCCAAGACAGGGGCCTAGTCAATCAGCCCCAGCATTTT.

V usage is TRBV6-5 and J usage is TRBJ2-7; D gene uncertain. V lost 5 bases and J lost 5, with 7 bases in between. The CDR3 totals 11 residues. Germline CDR1 and CDR2: MNHEY and SVGAGI. The CDR3 spells CASSTGHEQYF. CDR3 nucleotide sequence: TGTGCCAGCAGTACGGGCCACGAGCAGTACTTC.

The chain employs TRBV9 and TRBJ2-6; D not resolved. Germline CDR1 SGDLS, CDR2 YYNGEE. The CDR3 runs to 17 residues. V lost 6 bases to trimming and J lost 1 base, with 17 bases between them. The CDR3 nucleotides are TGTGCCAGCACCCAAAGTTGGGGTGCGTCTGGGGCCAACGTCCTGACTTTC. Its protein product is CASTQSWGASGANVLTF.

The chain employs TRBV10-3 and TRBJ2-1, with TRBD2 matching over 12 bases. CDR1 and CDR2 from the germline V gene are ENHRY and SYGVKD. The J segment lost 7 bases and the V segment lost 4 bases, leaving 2 bases of the junction unmatched. The CDR3 is made up of 14 amino acids. Written as DNA, the CDR3 is TGTGCCATCAGTGTACTAGCGGGAGGTAATGAGCAGTTCTTC. Its protein is CAISVLAGGNEQFF.

This chain uses TRBV27 with TRBJ2-7, with 7 positions matching TRBD1. There are 14 residues in the CDR3. Germline V gene sequence: CDR1 MNHEY, CDR2 SMNVEV (reference sequence). Trimming took 6 bases from V and 0 from J; bases not matched to a gene: 5. DNA for the CDR3: TGTGCCAGCAGCGACAGGGCCACCTCCTACGAGCAGTACTTC. It is translated as CASSDRATSYEQYF.

V gene TRBV11-3 combines with J gene TRBJ2-2; TRBD1 aligns across 7 bases. The V segment lost 4 bases and the J segment 2 bases; nucleotides outside the gene matches: 7. The germline V gene has CDR1 SGHNT and CDR2 YENEEA. The CDR3 extends over 16 amino acids. This chain's CDR3 is CASSSSGTDNTGELFF. Written as DNA, the CDR3 is TGTGCCAGCAGCTCATCCGGGACAGACAACACCGGGGAGCTGTTTTTT.